This TCR beta chain is from a study of blood T cell repertoires in COVID-19. Study overall: Sample material is recorded as cDNA or gDNA derived from T cells, B-cell-depleted T cells, or PBMCs.

Method: immunoSEQ multiplex PCR; TCRdb's copy keeps in-frame clones and lacks some. The data hold 150,000 to 200,000 clones, with roughly nine tenths observed a single time. V shed 4 bases and J 2 bases; nucleotides not matched to a gene: 11. This CDR3 has 17 residues. Per the germline V gene, CDR1 is SGHTA and CDR2 is FQGNSA. This TCR came from a man aged 70-80 years with active or convalescent COVID-19. This chain connects TRBV7-2 to TRBJ2-3, with 8 bases lining up with TRBD1. Input material: peripheral blood. The CDR3 DNA reads TGTGCCAGCAGCTCCCGGACAGGGACCCCCTACACAGATACGCAGTATTTT. Its protein is CASSSRTGTPYTDTQYF.